This passage covers 14 T cell receptor beta chains from one sample sequenced in a study of blood T cell repertoires in COVID-19. Only in-frame clones appear in the TCRdb table, and some are missing; sequencing was by immunoSEQ multiplex PCR. The table records some 200,000 clones, approximately 84% of them present only once. The specimen was peripheral blood. Receptors were obtained from a woman between 50 and 59 years old with active or convalescent COVID-19.

The genes are TRBV27 and TRBJ2-2; D might be TRBD2 (5 bases). V lost 6 bases to trimming and J lost 3 bases, with 11 bases between them. This CDR3 is 14 amino acids long. Germline V lookup: CDR1 MNHEY, CDR2 SMNVEV (reference sequence). CDR3 nucleotides: TGTGCCAGCAGACTAGGCCTTTACACCGGGGAGCTGTTTTTT. This encodes CASRLGLYTGELFF.

J is TRBJ1-2 and V is TRBV3-1 (or the pseudogene TRBV3-2); D gene ambiguous. CDR3 length: 13 residues. V lost 0 bases and J 4 bases, leaving 6 bases between the germline ends. Per the germline V gene, CDR1 is LGHDT and CDR2 is YNNKEL (reference sequence). The DNA of the CDR3 is TGTGCCAGCAGCCAAGAGGGCAGCTATGGCTACACCTTC. Translated: CASSQEGSYGYTF.

The chain recombines TRBV28 with TRBJ2-1; 7 bases are a match to TRBD2. Germline V gives CDR1 MDHEN, CDR2 SYDVKM. Trimming took 7 bases from V and 0 from J; bases not matched to a gene: 6. The CDR3 is made up of 15 amino acids. The CDR3 protein is CASTPGLLSYNEQFF. The CDR3, as DNA: TGTGCCAGCACCCCGGGACTACTCTCCTACAATGAGCAGTTCTTC.

The chain has TRBV12-3 or TRBV12-4 and TRBJ1-2; D is undetermined. V dropped 11 bases and J dropped 8 bases, with 21 bases sitting between them. This CDR3 comprises 13 residues. The CDR3 DNA reads TGTGCCGCACTCGGGGATACGAGGTGGGGCTACACCTTC. Translation: CAALGDTRWGYTF.

J is TRBJ2-5 and V is TRBV24-1; TRBD1 aligns across 7 bases. Germline loops: CDR1 KGHDR, CDR2 SFDVKD. The CDR3 loop spans 15 amino acids. Germline trimming cut 6 bases from V and 1 base from J; bases unmatched to any gene: 7. CDR3 sequence reads: CATSSRQGPQETQYF. CDR3 bases: TGTGCCACCAGTAGTAGACAGGGACCCCAAGAGACCCAGTACTTC.

This chain links TRBV6-2 or TRBV6-3 with TRBJ2-5; 15 positions agree with TRBD2. The CDR3 loop spans 18 amino acids. Germline V gene sequence: CDR1 MNHEY, CDR2 SVGEGT. Germline trimming cut 2 bases from V and 5 bases from J; bases unmatched to any gene: 9. The CDR3 nucleotides read TGTGCCAGCAGTTACCCAGGACTAGCGGGAGGGCCCTGGGAGACCCAGTACTTC. This encodes CASSYPGLAGGPWETQYF.

The chain combines TRBV18 with TRBJ2-1; D is perhaps TRBD1 (5 bases). V lost 2 bases, J lost 0 bases, and 8 bases lay in between. The CDR3 covers 15 residues. The germline V gene encodes CDR1 KGHSH and CDR2 LQKENI. The CDR3, as DNA: TGTGCCAGCTCACCATTGACAGCCTCCTACAATGAGCAGTTCTTC. Translated: CASSPLTASYNEQFF.

The chain recombines TRBV4-1 with TRBJ1-6; TRBD1 might be the D (6 bases). Germline V gene lookup returns CDR1 MGHRA and CDR2 YSYEKL. Trimming left V 1 base short and J 7 bases short, with 17 bases between. The length of the CDR3 is 17 residues. The CDR3 coding sequence is TGCGCCAGCAGCCAAGCCCACCGGACAGTACAAAATTCACCCCTCCACTTT. Protein sequence: CASSQAHRTVQNSPLHF.

This sequence joins TRBV28 and TRBJ1-3, with D maybe TRBD1 (6 bases). The CDR3 has 17 amino acids. Trimming stripped 6 bases from V and 0 bases from J, with 18 bases between. In germline, CDR1 is MDHEN, CDR2 SYDVKM. CDR3 residues: CASSLGGSLISGNTIYF. In DNA, the CDR3 is TGTGCCAGCAGCCTAGGGGGTAGTTTAATCTCTGGAAACACCATATATTTT.

The V call is TRBV5-1, the J call TRBJ1-1; no reliable D call. The CDR3 contains 15 residues. Trimming pared 2 bases from V and 0 bases from J, leaving 11 bases between. CDR1 SGHRS and CDR2 YFSETQ come from the germline V gene. The CDR3 protein is CASSLALAMNTEAFF. The CDR3 DNA is TGCGCCAGCAGCTTAGCACTCGCCATGAACACTGAAGCTTTCTTT.

The CDR3 sequence is CASGLGQGYEQYF. As DNA, the CDR3 is TGTGCTAGTGGTTTGGGACAGGGCTACGAGCAGTACTTC. V and J are TRBV12-5 and TRBJ2-7, with 7 bases aligning to TRBD1. The germline gives CDR1 LGHNT, CDR2 FRNRAP. The CDR3 is 13 amino acids. V was clipped by 1 base and J by 3 bases; unmatched bases: 0.

The V call is TRBV19, the J call TRBJ1-2; 7 nucleotides agree with TRBD1. The CDR3 sequence is 15 residues long. Per the germline V gene, CDR1 is LNHDA and CDR2 is SQIVND (reference sequence). Unmatched junction bases numbered 9, after V lost 4 bases and J lost 4 bases. Written as DNA, the CDR3 is TGTGCCAGTAGTAAAGGACAGGCCATGCGCTATGGCTACACCTTC. It specifies CASSKGQAMRYGYTF.

The V and J genes are TRBV9 and TRBJ1-2; possibly TRBD1 for D (5 bases). This CDR3 comprises 16 residues. Per germline, CDR1 SGDLS and CDR2 YYNGEE. Trimming shortened V by 4 bases and J by 3 bases, and 19 bases separated the two germline ends. CDR3 sequence reads: CASSFQRVGHHYGYTF. In DNA form, the CDR3 reads TGTGCCAGCAGCTTCCAGCGAGTGGGGCACCACTATGGCTACACCTTC.

V and J are TRBV5-1 and TRBJ2-1, with TRBD2 matching 10 bases. Germline CDR1 reads SGHRS; CDR2 reads YFSETQ. The CDR3 spans 21 residues. The J segment lost 0 bases and the V segment lost 6 bases, leaving 21 bases of the junction unmatched. Written as DNA, the CDR3 is TGCGCCAGCAAGAAAGCTAAGCGGGAGGGCCAGGTTCCTTCCTCCTACAATGAGCAGTTCTTC. It codes for CASKKAKREGQVPSSYNEQFF.